This TCR beta chain originates from a study of identical twins. Points from the study as a whole: Its conclusions, products of cross-sectional statistical analysis, did not come from following the same donors. Abundant beta clonotypes from cord blood bore fewer insertions; memory repertoires lacked this pattern.

The CDR3 is 14 amino acids. Deletions cut 5 bases from V and 0 bases from J, with 10 bases between. TCRdb independently ran MiXCR on the 5' RACE reads; one entry per CDR3 protein. The sample includes around 490,000 distinct CDR3 sequences, roughly 15% seen only once; the top ten take roughly 0.46%. With regard to this clonotype: Antigen unknown.

These same records also appear under a second study, on yellow fever vaccine responses in identical twins.

Sequencing used CD4+ T cells sorted from blood. The rearrangement joins TRBV12-3 or TRBV12-4 to TRBJ1-1, with a weak D call TRBD1 (5 bases). The sequence came from a woman between 18 and 29 years old in good health. The CDR3 sequence: CASSAGILNTEAFF. The CDR3 coding sequence is TGTGCCAGCAGTGCAGGGATCTTGAACACTGAAGCTTTCTTT.